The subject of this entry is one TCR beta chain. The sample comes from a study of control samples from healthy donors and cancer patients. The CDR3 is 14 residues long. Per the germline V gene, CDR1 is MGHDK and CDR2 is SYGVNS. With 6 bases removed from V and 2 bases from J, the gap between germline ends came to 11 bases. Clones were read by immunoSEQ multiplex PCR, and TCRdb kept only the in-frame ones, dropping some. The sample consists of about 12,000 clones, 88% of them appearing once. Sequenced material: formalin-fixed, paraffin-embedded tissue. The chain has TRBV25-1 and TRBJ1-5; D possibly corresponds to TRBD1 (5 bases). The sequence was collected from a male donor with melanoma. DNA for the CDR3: TGTGCCAGCAGCAGGGTTTTGGGCAATCAGCCCCAGCATTTT. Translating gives CASSRVLGNQPQHF.